Listed here is a single TCR beta chain. Its antigen is undetermined. In the PCR, 60 Vbeta and 13 Jbeta primers were used. Assay: immunoSEQ multiplex PCR; the TCRdb copy retains only in-frame clones and omits some. Found here are over 110,000 clones, around four fifths of them singletons; the top ten hold 1% to 1.5%. The CDR3 sequence is 13 residues long. Between the trimmed V and J ends, which lost 4 bases and 2 bases, there was a span of 10 bases. Germline V gene sequence: CDR1 SGHKS, CDR2 YYEKEE (reference sequence). The data derive from a study of cytomegalovirus exposure and HLA in healthy donors. Study-level results: Per published accounts, TCR beta sequences correctly predicted the HLA-A and HLA-B alleles of most subjects. The listing of 150 to 200 TCR beta chains classed them as cytomegalovirus-associated.

Material: PBMCs. This chain uses TRBV5-5 with TRBJ2-7; TRBD1 might be the D (5 bases). The clonotype originates from a male donor in good health and CMV-seropositive. In DNA form, the CDR3 reads TGTGCCAGCAGCCCGACAGCTACCTACGAGCAGTACTTC. Its translation: CASSPTATYEQYF.